The rows below give T cell receptor beta chains drawn from one sample of a study of cytomegalovirus exposure and HLA in healthy donors. The protocol was immunoSEQ multiplex PCR, while the TCRdb copy is restricted to in-frame clones and leaves out a portion. This table holds some 200,000 clones, approximately 70% found once. The source material was PBMCs. Receptor source: a man in his forties in good health and CMV-seropositive. Each CDR3 is given with its conserved first and last residue. Each record gives: D gene, clone size, V gene, J gene, CDR3 protein, CDR3 DNA. D genes are given only for firm matches. Clone size is given for some rows only: seen once, a few or many times, or a class if the clone is expanded.

D gene: TRBD1; clone size: NA; V gene: TRBV5-1; J gene: TRBJ2-5; CDR3 protein: CASSPGQGGTETQYF; CDR3 DNA: TGCGCCAGCAGCCCCGGACAGGGTGGCACGGAGACCCAGTACTTC
D gene: NA; clone size: once; V gene: TRBV5-4; J gene: TRBJ1-1; CDR3 protein: CASSLRGGPEAFF; CDR3 DNA: TGTGCCAGCAGCTTGAGAGGCGGTCCTGAAGCTTTCTTT
D gene: NA; clone size: NA; V gene: TRBV7-9; J gene: TRBJ2-3; CDR3 protein: CASSLAETATDTQYF; CDR3 DNA: TGTGCCAGCAGCTTAGCGGAGACCGCCACAGATACGCAGTATTTT
D gene: NA; clone size: few; V gene: TRBV19; J gene: TRBJ2-3; CDR3 protein: CASSPGVVRTDTQYF; CDR3 DNA: TGTGCCAGTAGTCCAGGGGTGGTCAGGACAGATACGCAGTATTTT
D gene: NA; clone size: NA; V gene: TRBV2; J gene: TRBJ2-5; CDR3 protein: CASNPTGILETQYF; CDR3 DNA: TGTGCCAGCAACCCCACAGGGATTTTAGAGACCCAGTACTTC
D gene: TRBD1; clone size: once; V gene: TRBV7-6; J gene: TRBJ2-5; CDR3 protein: CASSLAGTAQETQYF; CDR3 DNA: TGTGCCAGCAGCTTAGCGGGGACAGCCCAAGAGACCCAGTACTTC
D gene: TRBD2; clone size: NA; V gene: TRBV27; J gene: TRBJ2-1; CDR3 protein: CASSLLAGMTNEQFF; CDR3 DNA: TGTGCCAGCAGTCTACTAGCGGGCATGACCAATGAGCAGTTCTTC
D gene: TRBD1; clone size: few; V gene: TRBV5-5; J gene: TRBJ1-2; CDR3 protein: CASSPTGDRGMYGYTF; CDR3 DNA: TGTGCCAGCAGCCCTACCGGAGACAGGGGGATGTATGGCTACACCTTC
D gene: NA; clone size: NA; V gene: TRBV6-1; J gene: TRBJ1-1; CDR3 protein: CASTMRKGVPQAFF; CDR3 DNA: TGTGCCAGCACCATGAGGAAGGGAGTACCTCAAGCTTTCTTT
D gene: NA; clone size: NA; V gene: TRBV9; J gene: TRBJ2-2; CDR3 protein: CASSPPSRANTGELFF; CDR3 DNA: TGTGCCAGCAGCCCCCCAAGCAGGGCGAACACCGGGGAGCTGTTTTTT
D gene: NA; clone size: NA; V gene: TRBV19; J gene: TRBJ2-6; CDR3 protein: CASSINRVLGGANVLTF; CDR3 DNA: TGTGCCAGTAGTATCAACAGGGTCCTCGGGGGGGCCAACGTCCTGACTTTC
D gene: TRBD1; clone size: few; V gene: TRBV9; J gene: TRBJ1-1; CDR3 protein: CASSLGQGAGTEAFF; CDR3 DNA: TGTGCCAGCAGCCTCGGACAGGGGGCGGGAACTGAAGCTTTCTTT
D gene: TRBD2; clone size: NA; V gene: TRBV15; J gene: TRBJ2-5; CDR3 protein: CATSRRGRAGGPSHPETQYF; CDR3 DNA: TGTGCCACCAGCAGACGGGGGCGAGCGGGGGGGCCCTCCCATCCAGAGACCCAGTACTTC
D gene: NA; clone size: NA; V gene: TRBV4-3; J gene: TRBJ1-5; CDR3 protein: CASSQSRAVNQPQHF; CDR3 DNA: TGCGCCAGCAGCCAGTCGAGAGCGGTCAATCAGCCCCAGCATTTT
D gene: NA; clone size: NA; V gene: TRBV2; J gene: TRBJ2-7; CDR3 protein: CASGAGRGSYEQYF; CDR3 DNA: TGTGCCAGTGGGGCGGGTAGGGGGTCCTACGAGCAGTACTTC
D gene: NA; clone size: NA; V gene: TRBV2; J gene: TRBJ2-6; CDR3 protein: CASSDLKSSGANVLTF; CDR3 DNA: TGTGCCAGCAGTGACCTTAAGAGCTCTGGGGCCAACGTCCTGACTTTC
D gene: NA; clone size: NA; V gene: TRBV27; J gene: TRBJ2-7; CDR3 protein: CASSLAGQNYEQYF; CDR3 DNA: TGTGCCAGCAGCCTCGCGGGGCAGAACTACGAGCAGTACTTC
D gene: TRBD2; clone size: once; V gene: TRBV6-5; J gene: TRBJ2-3; CDR3 protein: CASSYSRQAGEDTQYF; CDR3 DNA: TGTGCCAGCAGTTACTCGAGACAAGCGGGGGAGGATACGCAGTATTTT
D gene: TRBD2; clone size: NA; V gene: TRBV27; J gene: TRBJ2-5; CDR3 protein: CASSLSGTSGFQETQYF; CDR3 DNA: TGTGCCAGCAGTTTATCTGGGACTAGCGGTTTTCAAGAGACCCAGTACTTC
D gene: TRBD1; clone size: NA; V gene: TRBV6-1; J gene: TRBJ1-2; CDR3 protein: CASTDLTGPYGYTF; CDR3 DNA: TGTGCCAGCACTGACTTGACAGGGCCCTATGGCTACACCTTC
D gene: NA; clone size: NA; V gene: TRBV15; J gene: TRBJ1-3; CDR3 protein: CATSRPEVGNTIYF; CDR3 DNA: TGTGCCACCAGCAGACCAGAGGTTGGAAACACCATATATTTT
D gene: TRBD2; clone size: few; V gene: TRBV7-9; J gene: TRBJ2-7; CDR3 protein: CSSSLAGGRFTEQYF; CDR3 DNA: TGTTCCAGCAGCTTAGCGGGGGGGCGTTTCACCGAGCAGTACTTC
D gene: TRBD1; clone size: NA; V gene: TRBV7-2; J gene: TRBJ2-7; CDR3 protein: CASSLTGGTYEQYF; CDR3 DNA: TGTGCCAGCAGCTTGACAGGGGGAACCTACGAGCAGTACTTC
D gene: NA; clone size: NA; V gene: TRBV29-1; J gene: TRBJ1-1; CDR3 protein: CSTQQAREVF; CDR3 DNA: TGCAGCACCCAACAGGCCCGTGAAGTCTTT
D gene: NA; clone size: few; V gene: TRBV13; J gene: TRBJ1-4; CDR3 protein: CASSPQGYNEKLFF; CDR3 DNA: TGTGCCAGCAGCCCACAGGGCTATAATGAAAAACTGTTTTTT
D gene: TRBD2; clone size: NA; V gene: TRBV9; J gene: TRBJ2-3; CDR3 protein: CASSPRAGGSTDTQYF; CDR3 DNA: TGTGCCAGCAGCCCCCGAGCGGGGGGCAGCACAGATACGCAGTATTTT
D gene: NA; clone size: NA; V gene: TRBV6-5; J gene: TRBJ1-1; CDR3 protein: CASSNLLSAGEAFF; CDR3 DNA: TGTGCCAGCAGCAACCTTTTGTCTGCGGGTGAAGCTTTCTTT
D gene: TRBD2; clone size: NA; V gene: TRBV28; J gene: TRBJ2-4; CDR3 protein: CASSFGGGLGAKNIQYF; CDR3 DNA: TGTGCCAGCAGTTTCGGGGGGGGGCTGGGGGCCAAAAACATTCAGTACTTC
D gene: TRBD1; clone size: NA; V gene: TRBV6-6; J gene: TRBJ2-7; CDR3 protein: CASSYSRQGASYEQYF; CDR3 DNA: TGTGCCAGCAGTTACTCGAGGCAGGGGGCCTCCTACGAGCAGTACTTC
D gene: NA; clone size: NA; V gene: TRBV2; J gene: TRBJ2-7; CDR3 protein: CASRGREAYEQYF; CDR3 DNA: TGTGCCAGCAGAGGCCGGGAAGCCTACGAGCAGTACTTC
D gene: NA; clone size: NA; V gene: TRBV5-1; J gene: TRBJ1-2; CDR3 protein: CASSFSPGLDYGYTF; CDR3 DNA: TGCGCCAGCAGCTTCTCTCCAGGGTTGGACTATGGCTACACCTTC
D gene: TRBD2; clone size: NA; V gene: TRBV11-2; J gene: TRBJ2-3; CDR3 protein: CASSPRGGGGREDTQYF; CDR3 DNA: TGTGCCAGCAGCCCTCGAGGCGGGGGGGGCCGCGAAGATACGCAGTATTTT
D gene: NA; clone size: NA; V gene: TRBV9; J gene: TRBJ2-2; CDR3 protein: CASSVVVGGTGELFF; CDR3 DNA: TGTGCCAGCAGCGTAGTTGTGGGAGGCACCGGGGAGCTGTTTTTT
D gene: NA; clone size: NA; V gene: TRBV4-1; J gene: TRBJ1-6; CDR3 protein: CASSQDLFILHF; CDR3 DNA: TGCGCCAGCAGCCAAGATCTGTTTATCCTCCACTTT
D gene: TRBD1; clone size: NA; V gene: TRBV5-1; J gene: TRBJ1-2; CDR3 protein: CASSFTGENGYTF; CDR3 DNA: TGCGCCAGCAGCTTCACAGGGGAGAATGGCTACACCTTC
D gene: TRBD1; clone size: NA; V gene: TRBV7-9; J gene: TRBJ2-6; CDR3 protein: CASSPGQVNSGANVLTF; CDR3 DNA: TGTGCCAGCAGCCCGGGACAGGTTAATTCTGGGGCCAACGTCCTGACTTTC
D gene: NA; clone size: few; V gene: TRBV7-2; J gene: TRBJ1-2; CDR3 protein: CASSLGTDRGYTF; CDR3 DNA: TGTGCCAGCAGCTTAGGGACAGATCGAGGCTACACCTTC
D gene: NA; clone size: few; V gene: TRBV29-1; J gene: TRBJ2-6; CDR3 protein: CSASGSGANVLTF; CDR3 DNA: TGCAGCGCCTCCGGCTCTGGGGCCAACGTCCTGACTTTC
D gene: NA; clone size: NA; V gene: TRBV5-1; J gene: TRBJ2-7; CDR3 protein: CASSLRGEAHEQYF; CDR3 DNA: TGCGCCAGCAGCTTGAGGGGTGAGGCCCACGAGCAGTACTTC
D gene: TRBD1; clone size: NA; V gene: TRBV10-3; J gene: TRBJ1-6; CDR3 protein: CAISESPGPRGTLHF; CDR3 DNA: TGTGCCATCAGTGAGTCGCCAGGCCCCAGGGGGACCCTCCACTTT
D gene: TRBD2; clone size: NA; V gene: TRBV11-2; J gene: TRBJ2-1; CDR3 protein: CASSLASGVYNEQFF; CDR3 DNA: TGTGCCAGCAGCTTGGCTAGCGGGGTATACAATGAGCAGTTCTTC
D gene: NA; clone size: NA; V gene: TRBV25-1; J gene: TRBJ2-1; CDR3 protein: CASSLPYNEQFF; CDR3 DNA: TGTGCCAGCAGTCTACCTTACAATGAGCAGTTCTTC
D gene: NA; clone size: NA; V gene: TRBV28; J gene: TRBJ1-5; CDR3 protein: CASSSPSVVNQPQHF; CDR3 DNA: TGTGCCAGCAGTTCCCCCTCAGTGGTCAATCAGCCCCAGCATTTT
D gene: NA; clone size: few; V gene: TRBV27; J gene: TRBJ1-5; CDR3 protein: CASSPRRGIGPNQPQHF; CDR3 DNA: TGTGCCAGCAGCCCCCGTCGGGGGATAGGGCCTAATCAGCCCCAGCATTTT
D gene: NA; clone size: NA; V gene: TRBV9; J gene: TRBJ2-5; CDR3 protein: CASSYQESGETQYF; CDR3 DNA: TGTGCCAGCAGCTATCAGGAAAGTGGGGAGACCCAGTACTTC
D gene: NA; clone size: once; V gene: TRBV11-3; J gene: TRBJ1-2; CDR3 protein: CASSLETGSGYTF; CDR3 DNA: TGTGCCAGCAGCTTAGAGACAGGAAGCGGCTACACCTTC
D gene: NA; clone size: NA; V gene: TRBV7-9; J gene: TRBJ2-7; CDR3 protein: CASSLDYFEQYF; CDR3 DNA: TGTGCCAGCAGCTTGGACTACTTCGAGCAGTACTTC
D gene: NA; clone size: once; V gene: TRBV19; J gene: TRBJ2-4; CDR3 protein: CASSNQGLAKNIQYF; CDR3 DNA: TGTGCCAGTAGTAACCAGGGTCTAGCCAAAAACATTCAGTACTTC
D gene: NA; clone size: NA; V gene: TRBV11-2; J gene: TRBJ2-2; CDR3 protein: CASSLRLLGTGELFF; CDR3 DNA: TGTGCCAGCAGCTTAAGACTCCTTGGCACCGGGGAGCTGTTTTTT
D gene: TRBD1; clone size: once; V gene: TRBV28; J gene: TRBJ1-5; CDR3 protein: CASSFPPGQGLGSNQPQHF; CDR3 DNA: TGTGCCAGCAGTTTCCCCCCCGGACAGGGCCTAGGTAGCAATCAGCCCCAGCATTTT
D gene: TRBD1; clone size: NA; V gene: TRBV2; J gene: TRBJ2-5; CDR3 protein: CASTSRQGAWETQYF; CDR3 DNA: TGTGCCAGCACCTCCAGACAGGGGGCCTGGGAGACCCAGTACTTC
D gene: TRBD2; clone size: once; V gene: TRBV28; J gene: TRBJ2-7; CDR3 protein: CASSLSGGASYEQYF; CDR3 DNA: TGTGCCAGCAGCCTAAGCGGGGGGGCCTCCTACGAGCAGTACTTC
D gene: NA; clone size: NA; V gene: TRBV15; J gene: TRBJ1-5; CDR3 protein: CATNPGKGQPQHF; CDR3 DNA: TGTGCCACGAATCCAGGGAAAGGTCAGCCCCAGCATTTT
D gene: TRBD1; clone size: NA; V gene: TRBV5-1; J gene: TRBJ1-2; CDR3 protein: CASSQGQGPYGYTF; CDR3 DNA: TGCGCCAGCAGTCAAGGACAGGGACCCTATGGCTACACCTTC
D gene: NA; clone size: few; V gene: TRBV6-1; J gene: TRBJ1-5; CDR3 protein: CASSEALSNSNQPQHF; CDR3 DNA: TGTGCCAGCAGTGAAGCGCTCAGTAATAGCAATCAGCCCCAGCATTTT
D gene: NA; clone size: NA; V gene: TRBV19; J gene: TRBJ1-5; CDR3 protein: CASGTGEVPQHF; CDR3 DNA: TGTGCCAGTGGGACGGGGGAGGTGCCCCAGCATTTT
D gene: TRBD1; clone size: NA; V gene: TRBV6-5; J gene: TRBJ1-4; CDR3 protein: CASRMGQGGEKLFF; CDR3 DNA: TGTGCCAGCAGGATGGGACAGGGTGGAGAAAAACTGTTTTTT
D gene: TRBD2; clone size: NA; V gene: TRBV9; J gene: TRBJ2-2; CDR3 protein: CASSPRLAVTGELFF; CDR3 DNA: TGTGCCAGCAGCCCGCGGCTAGCGGTCACCGGGGAGCTGTTTTTT
D gene: TRBD2; clone size: NA; V gene: TRBV25-1; J gene: TRBJ2-7; CDR3 protein: CASRTYSGGLTYEQYF; CDR3 DNA: TGTGCCAGCAGGACGTATAGCGGGGGCCTTACCTACGAGCAGTACTTC
D gene: NA; clone size: few; V gene: TRBV11-2; J gene: TRBJ2-5; CDR3 protein: CASSLDGGLIETQYF; CDR3 DNA: TGTGCCAGCAGCTTAGACGGGGGGCTCATAGAGACCCAGTACTTC